The clone carrying this T cell receptor (beta chain) was observed once. The data originate from a study of shared clonotypes between healthy human individuals. In the naive CD8 group, cells lacked CD45RO and were positively selected for CCR7, so terminally differentiated effector memory CD45RA+ cells were left out. Each of the donors was a healthy adult who was HIV-negative and had not had a recent acute infection or vaccination. Deep level was the assay's run setting. Only in-frame clones appear in the TCRdb table, and some are missing; sequencing was by immunoSEQ multiplex PCR. The sample consists of about 2.1 million clones, about 94% of them appearing once. The V end was cut by 5 bases, the J end by 1 base, with 11 bases between. The germline CDR1 and CDR2 sequences are LNHNV and YYDKDF (reference sequence). The CDR3 runs to 14 residues.

The V and J genes are TRBV15 and TRBJ2-5; a weak D match, TRBD1 (5 bases). Material: naive CD8+ T cells from PBMCs. This TCR was recovered from a man aged 18 to 29 in good health. Some clones in this sample may be carry-over from other donors' samples. Here the CDR3 reads CATSQGGVQETQYF. The CDR3, as DNA: TGTGCCACCAGCCAGGGTGGGGTCCAAGAGACCCAGTACTTC. The full variable domain, its missing parts supplied by reference TRBV15 and TRBJ2-5, is DAMVIQNPRYQVTQFGKPVTLSCSQTLNHNVMYWYQQKSSQAPKLLFHYYDKDFNNEADTPDNFQSRRPNTSFCFLDIRSPGLGDTAMYLCATSQGGVQETQYFGPGTRLLVL.